The 3 T cell receptor beta chains presented below share a single source sample, sequenced in a study of T cell repertoires in cytomegalovirus infection. TCRdb fed the reads into MiXCR, producing one record per CDR3 protein. The data contain about 460,000 distinct CDR3 sequences, about 11% of them singletons. Specimen: PBMCs. The receptors come from a human donor in good health (CMV status not recorded). Some clones in this sample may be carry-over from other donors' samples.

This clonotype was recorded at least ten times. The V and J genes are TRBV5-8 and TRBJ1-5, with TRBD1 identical over 9 bases. The CDR3 runs to 14 residues. The J segment lost 7 bases and the V segment lost 0 bases, leaving 2 bases of the junction unmatched. Germline values: CDR1 SGHTS, CDR2 YDEGEE. The CDR3 sequence: CASSLGDRAQPQHF. CDR3 in DNA: TGTGCCAGCAGCTTGGGGGACAGGGCGCAGCCCCAGCATTTT.

This clonotype has just a few counts. This rearrangement joins TRBV30 to TRBJ2-7; 7 bases are a match to TRBD1. Per the germline V gene, CDR1 is GTSNPN and CDR2 is SVGIG (reference sequence). This CDR3 is 14 amino acids long. Unmatched junction bases numbered 7, after V lost 1 base and J lost 4 bases. DNA for the CDR3: TGTGCCTGGAGTGGGGGACAGTCTGGTTACGAGCAGTACTTC. It specifies CAWSGGQSGYEQYF.

Concerning this clonotype itself: A much larger clone differs by one base, so this may be a read error. This chain joins TRBV7-3 and TRBJ1-2; D remains unclear. Trimming took 8 bases from V and 10 from J, leaving 17 bases between them. CDR1 SGHTA and CDR2 FQGTGA come from the germline V gene. The CDR3 extends over 12 amino acids. The CDR3 here is CASGIPDGPYTF. The CDR3 coding sequence is TGTGCCAGCGGCATACCGGACGGTCCCTACACCTTC. Variable domain in full (rest from reference TRBV7-3 and TRBJ1-2): GAGVSQTPSNKVTEKGKYVELRCDPISGHTALYWYRQSLGQGPEFLIYFQGTGAADDSGLPNDRFFAVRPEGSVSTLKIQRTERGDSAVYLCASGIPDGPYTFGSGTRLTVV.